What follows are 8 T cell receptor beta chains derived from one specimen sequenced in a study of blood T cell repertoires in COVID-19. Produced via immunoSEQ multiplex PCR; TCRdb's table is partial and in-frame only. This table has over 100,000 clones, approximately 78% appearing once. The material sequenced was peripheral blood. The receptor source for this set is a man in his 70s with acute or convalescent COVID-19.

V and J are TRBV11-1 and TRBJ2-7, with a weak D call TRBD1 (6 bases). The CDR3 runs to 15 residues. CDR1 and CDR2 from the germline V gene are SGHAT and FQDESV (reference sequence). The germline V and J ends were trimmed by 1 base and 2 bases, with 12 bases remaining between them. CDR3 residues: CASSLDRTATYEQYF. Written as DNA, the CDR3 is TGTGCCAGCAGCTTAGATCGGACAGCGACCTACGAGCAGTACTTC. Full variable domain (missing parts from reference TRBV11-1 and TRBJ2-7): EAEVAQSPRYKITEKSQAVAFWCDPISGHATLYWYRQILGQGPELLVQFQDESVVDDSQLPKDRFSAERLKGVDSTLKIQPAELGDSAMYLCASSLDRTATYEQYFGPGTRLTVT.

This rearrangement joins TRBV6-5 to TRBJ1-6; no reliable D call. The CDR3 contains 15 residues. Germline CDR1 and CDR2: MNHEY and SVGAGI. Trimming cost V 9 bases and J 6 bases, with 18 bases left between them. CDR3 residues: CASREVSPGNSPLHF. As DNA, the CDR3 is TGTGCCAGTAGGGAGGTGTCCCCGGGTAATTCACCCCTCCACTTT.

The V call is TRBV9, the J call TRBJ1-6; D not resolved. V was cut by 2 bases and J by 9 bases, with 12 bases left in between. The CDR3 totals 14 residues. CDR1 SGDLS and CDR2 YYNGEE come from the germline V gene. CDR3 nucleotide sequence: TGTGCCAGCAGCGTTGACACCGCGTTTTCACCCCTCCACTTT. Protein: CASSVDTAFSPLHF.

The V and J genes are TRBV30 and TRBJ1-2; TRBD1 matches 7 bases. There are 13 residues in the CDR3. Germline lookup yields CDR1 GTSNPN and CDR2 SVGIG (reference sequence). V shed 2 bases, J shed 4 bases, and the junction held 4 bases outside the gene matches. The DNA for the CDR3 is TGTGCCTGGAGTCTCCCAGGGGGCTATGGCTACACCTTC. It encodes CAWSLPGGYGYTF.

This clone was seen a handful of times. This rearrangement joins TRBV11-3 to TRBJ2-5, with 7 positions matching TRBD2. The CDR3 runs to 13 residues. V was clipped by 4 bases and J by 2 bases; unmatched bases: 1. Germline V gene lookup returns CDR1 SGHNT and CDR2 YENEEA. The CDR3 nucleotides read TGTGCCAGCAGCTGGGGGGGGCAAGAGACCCAGTACTTC. Protein sequence: CASSWGGQETQYF.

V and J are TRBV6-5 and TRBJ1-4; D is perhaps TRBD1 (5 bases). CDR1 MNHEY and CDR2 SVGAGI come from the germline V gene. CDR3 length: 14 residues. V was trimmed by 4 bases and J by 2 bases, leaving 8 bases between them. CDR3 residues: CASSSTVTNEKLFF. The CDR3 DNA reads as TGTGCCAGCAGTTCGACAGTTACTAATGAAAAACTGTTTTTT.

V and J are TRBV7-9 and TRBJ1-1, with D unclear. CDR3 length equals 12 residues. CDR1 is SEHNR and CDR2 is FQNEAQ in the germline V gene (reference sequence). V was cut by 3 bases and J by 8 bases, with 10 bases left in between. The CDR3 here is CASSLTPGEAFF. The DNA of the CDR3 is TGTGCCAGCAGCTTGACACCTGGGGAAGCTTTCTTT.

The chain combines TRBV6-5 with TRBJ2-7, with D unresolved. The length of the CDR3 is 11 residues. Germline values: CDR1 MNHEY, CDR2 SVGAGI. V was clipped by 6 bases and J by 4 bases, with 7 bases between them. CDR3 coding DNA: TGTGCCAGCAGGACATTGTACGAGCAGTACTTC. Amino acids: CASRTLYEQYF.